A selection of T cell receptor beta chains follows, all from one sample in a study of neurological immune-mediated disorders. MiXCR, applied by TCRdb to the 5' RACE reads, yields one record per CDR3 protein. The table records approximately 58,000 distinct CDR3 sequences, more than 9.5% of them present only once. The sequencing sample was made of PBMCs. The source of these receptors is a man aged 60 to 69 in good health. Both conserved end residues are part of each CDR3. The D gene is left open where the match is weak. Only part of the rows carry a size: once, few, many, or a class if the clone is expanded.

clone_size,d_call,v_call,j_call,cdr3_nt,cdr3_aa
many,TRBD1,TRBV7-2,TRBJ1-5,TGTGCCAGCAGCGGACAGGGCAATCAGCCCCAGCATTTT,CASSGQGNQPQHF
many,TRBD2,TRBV5-5,TRBJ2-1,TGTGCCAGCAGCTTAACCGGGACTAGCGGGGTAAATGAGCAGTTCTTC,CASSLTGTSGVNEQFF
NA,NA,TRBV7-9,TRBJ1-1,TGTGCCAGCAGCTTGGGAGCGGGCACTGAAGCTTTCTTT,CASSLGAGTEAFF
many,TRBD2,TRBV5-1,TRBJ2-7,TGCGCCAGCAGCTTGGGATTCGGGGGGACTAGTAGGGACGAGCAGTACTTC,CASSLGFGGTSRDEQYF
many,NA,TRBV7-7,TRBJ2-5,TGTGCCAGCAGCTCTCTGACAGACCAAGAGACCCAGTACTTC,CASSSLTDQETQYF
many,NA,TRBV5-1,TRBJ1-5,TGCGCCAGCAGCCCGGGTGGGTCAATGGGCAATCAGCCCCAGCATTTT,CASSPGGSMGNQPQHF
many,NA,TRBV5-1,TRBJ1-1,TGCGCCAGCAGCTTGGCCGCGGGACATCCGGACACTGAAGCTTTCTTT,CASSLAAGHPDTEAFF
many,NA,TRBV6-6,TRBJ1-3,TGTGCCAGCAGTATCCAGACAGTGTCCTTTGGAAACACCATATATTTT,CASSIQTVSFGNTIYF
many,TRBD1,TRBV20-1,TRBJ1-5,TGCAGTGCTAAAGTTGACAGGGGGCATCAGCCCCAGCATTTT,CSAKVDRGHQPQHF
NA,NA,TRBV5-5,TRBJ1-1,TGTGCCAGCAGCTTTTTTCCGAACACTGAAGCTTTCTTT,CASSFFPNTEAFF
NA,TRBD2,TRBV14,TRBJ2-2,TGTGCCAGCAGCCAAACGGAGCGGGGAGACACCGGGGAGCTGTTTTTT,CASSQTERGDTGELFF
many,TRBD1,TRBV29-1,TRBJ2-3,TGCAGCGTTAACCGACAGGGCCCGGATACGCAGTATTTT,CSVNRQGPDTQYF
NA,TRBD1,TRBV5-1,TRBJ2-5,TGCGCCAGCAGCTTACAGGGGAGCCAAGAGACCCAGTACTTC,CASSLQGSQETQYF
many,NA,TRBV7-9,TRBJ2-7,TGTGCCAGCAGCTCCGAAGGTCTAACCTACGAGCAGTACTTC,CASSSEGLTYEQYF
few,NA,TRBV6-6,TRBJ2-3,TGTGCCAGCAGTTACTGGGGCTCCGCAGATACGCAGTATTTT,CASSYWGSADTQYF
many,TRBD2,TRBV2,TRBJ2-2,TGTGCCACCCCCGTAGCGGGGGAGGTCGGGGAGCTGTTTTTT,CATPVAGEVGELFF
many,TRBD2,TRBV25-1,TRBJ2-3,TGTGCCAGCAGTGTCAGCGGGGGGAATTCAGATACGCAGTATTTT,CASSVSGGNSDTQYF
many,NA,TRBV7-9,TRBJ2-1,TGTGCCAGCACCGAAGGGGGGGGCCCTTACAATGAGCAGTTCTTC,CASTEGGGPYNEQFF
NA,TRBD1,TRBV4-1,TRBJ1-6,TGCGCCAGCAGCCAAGGTGGACAGGGGTATAATTCACCCCTCCACTTT,CASSQGGQGYNSPLHF
NA,NA,TRBV6-6,TRBJ2-1,TGTGCCAGCAGCGAAGGGGGAATCTGGGAGCAGTTCTTC,CASSEGGIWEQFF
many,NA,TRBV5-1,TRBJ1-5,TGCGCCAGCAGCATAGGGGATTTGTGGAATCAGCCCCAGCATTTT,CASSIGDLWNQPQHF
NA,NA,TRBV7-8,TRBJ2-3,TGTGCCAGCAGCCGCAACTTCCCTAGCACAGATACGCAGTATTTT,CASSRNFPSTDTQYF
once,NA,TRBV5-6,TRBJ2-3,TGTGCCAGCAGCCAGACGGACCTCATAGATGCGCAGTATTTT,CASSQTDLIDAQYF
NA,NA,TRBV2,TRBJ1-2,TGTGCCAGCAGTTCGCAGGGACAATCTGGCTACACCTTC,CASSSQGQSGYTF
many,NA,TRBV4-3,TRBJ1-5,TGCGCCAGCAGCCAAGATGCGGCGGGTGCTCAGCCCCAGCATTTT,CASSQDAAGAQPQHF
many,TRBD2,TRBV6-2/TRBV6-3,TRBJ2-1,TGTGCCAGCAGACCGGGCGGTCTGACTAGCGGGGGTTACAATGAGCAGTTCTTC,CASRPGGLTSGGYNEQFF
many,NA,TRBV5-1,TRBJ1-2,TGCGCCAGCAGCTTGGGGGGGTTCCAGGTCGGCGGCTACACCTTC,CASSLGGFQVGGYTF
many,NA,TRBV20-1,TRBJ1-1,TGCAGTGCTAGGGCTAGGCTTGAGTGGGGAAAAGGGACCATGAACACTGAAGCTTTCTTT,CSARARLEWGKGTMNTEAFF
many,NA,TRBV28,TRBJ1-1,TGTGCCAGCAGTCCCCTCGGGAGGGGCGCTTTCTTT,CASSPLGRGAFF
NA,NA,TRBV2,TRBJ2-3,TGTGCCATCAGTGACTTGCTAGGGCCTAGCCCAGATACGCAGTATTTT,CAISDLLGPSPDTQYF
many,NA,TRBV18,TRBJ1-2,TGTGCCAGCTCACCAGGCCCTTTAGGAGCAACTAACTATGGCTACACCTTC,CASSPGPLGATNYGYTF
many,NA,TRBV20-1,TRBJ2-5,TGCAGTGCGGGGACCCAGTACTTC,CSAGTQYF
many,TRBD2,TRBV6-6,TRBJ2-3,TGTGCCAGTGATTTAGCGGGGGCCATACGGGATACGCAGTATTTT,CASDLAGAIRDTQYF
many,NA,TRBV6-6,TRBJ1-1,TGTGCCAGCAGTTCAGGGCGTCAGAACACTGAAGCTTTCTTT,CASSSGRQNTEAFF
many,TRBD2,TRBV20-1,TRBJ2-3,TGCAGTGCTAGTAACCTAGCGGGGCCCACAGATACGCAGTATTTT,CSASNLAGPTDTQYF
many,TRBD1,TRBV5-6,TRBJ1-2,TGTGCCAGCAGCCAGATGACAGGGTGGAATCCTAACTATGGCTACACCTTC,CASSQMTGWNPNYGYTF
NA,NA,TRBV7-2,TRBJ2-3,TGTGCCAGCAACTTTCCCGGGCGTAGCACAGATACGCAGTATTTT,CASNFPGRSTDTQYF
many,TRBD2,TRBV7-2,TRBJ2-1,TGTGCCAGCAGCTTAGTGGGACTAGCGGGTGGTGAGCAGTTCTTC,CASSLVGLAGGEQFF
many,NA,TRBV28,TRBJ1-3,TGTGCCAGCGGGGCAGTGACCTACTCTGGAAACACCATATATTTT,CASGAVTYSGNTIYF
many,NA,TRBV20-1,TRBJ1-5,TGCAGTGCTAGGCGCCCTGGGATTCAGCCCCAGCATTTT,CSARRPGIQPQHF
many,NA,TRBV20-1,TRBJ2-7,TGCAGTGCTAATGTCGGGGGACATAGCTACGAGCAGTACTTC,CSANVGGHSYEQYF